Shown below are 25 T cell receptor beta chains from a single sample sequenced in a study of CD8 T cells in ankylosing spondylitis. MiXCR, run by TCRdb on the 5' RACE reads, gives a single entry per CDR3 protein. The sample has about 400,000 distinct CDR3 sequences, 20% seen once. Sequenced: blood, either unsorted or a sorted T cell fraction (not recorded which). These TCRs come from a male donor with ankylosing spondylitis or in good health (not recorded which).

The chain joins TRBV28 to TRBJ2-1; 9 bases match TRBD1. CDR3 length equals 16 residues. The ends lost 2 bases at V and 6 bases at J; junction bases unmatched: 8. In germline, CDR1 is MDHEN, CDR2 SYDVKM. The CDR3 here is CASSLGLGTGPNEQFF. The CDR3 nucleotides are TGTGCCAGCAGTTTAGGGCTCGGGACAGGGCCCAATGAGCAGTTCTTC.

The chain is built from TRBV3-1 and TRBJ2-1; 12 bases fit TRBD2. The CDR3 loop spans 18 amino acids. Germline CDR1 and CDR2: LGHDT and YNNKEL (reference sequence). J was trimmed by 4 bases and V by 2 bases; bases with no gene match: 9. For the CDR3, the DNA is TGTGCCAGCAGCCAATACCCGACTAGCGGGGGACCTTACAATGAGCAGTTCTTC. This encodes CASSQYPTSGGPYNEQFF.

In its sample, this clonotype was seen a few times. The chain carries TRBV19 and TRBJ2-3; D is uncertain. The V and J ends lost 3 bases and 0 bases respectively, with 10 bases between them. The CDR3 contains 15 residues. Germline V gene data show CDR1 as LNHDA and CDR2 as SQIVND (reference sequence). CDR3 in DNA: TGTGCCAGTAGTATCTTGGCAGCAAGCACAGATACGCAGTATTTT. Translation: CASSILAASTDTQYF.

This clonotype was seen a few times. This rearrangement joins TRBV6-5 to TRBJ1-1, with D possibly being TRBD1 (5 bases). The CDR3 totals 11 residues. Germline V lookup: CDR1 MNHEY, CDR2 SVGAGI. V was shortened by 5 bases and J by 7 bases, with 8 bases between the two germline ends. The CDR3 nucleotides read TGTGCCAGCAGTCTCGGACATGAAGCTTTCTTT. Its protein product is CASSLGHEAFF.

There are a few counts of this clonotype. The gene calls are TRBV3-1 and TRBJ2-5; the D gene is possibly TRBD1 (5 bases). The ends were cut back, 3 bases at V and 0 bases at J, with 8 bases in the middle. There are 14 residues in the CDR3. CDR1 is LGHDT and CDR2 is YNNKEL in the germline V gene (reference sequence). Here the CDR3 reads CASSQVDNQETQYF. In nucleotides, the CDR3 is TGTGCCAGCAGCCAGGTGGACAACCAAGAGACCCAGTACTTC.

J is TRBJ2-5 and V is TRBV28; 7 bases line up with TRBD1. This CDR3 has 15 residues. The V gene's germline CDR1 is MDHEN and CDR2 SYDVKM. The V gene end was trimmed by 6 bases and the J gene end by 2 bases; junction bases not matched to a gene: 9. In nucleotides, the CDR3 is TGTGCCAGCAGACGACAGGGTGCCCCACAAGAGACCCAGTACTTC. It specifies CASRRQGAPQETQYF. The entire variable domain, with the rest obtained from reference TRBV28 and TRBJ2-5, is as follows: DVKVTQSSRYLVKRTGEKVFLECVQDMDHENMFWYRQDPGLGLRLIYFSYDVKMKEKGDIPEGYSVSREKKERFSLILESASTNQTSMYLCASRRQGAPQETQYFGPGTRLLVL.

This chain links TRBV12-3 or TRBV12-4 with TRBJ2-3; D not certain. This CDR3 contains 14 residues. V was trimmed by 8 bases and J by 4 bases, leaving 16 bases between them. The DNA for the CDR3 is TGTGCCAGCTTAGCCTACTGGTCCCCAGATACGCAGTATTTT. Residues: CASLAYWSPDTQYF.

In this sample, this clonotype turned up many times. This chain uses TRBV12-3 or TRBV12-4 with TRBJ2-1; D uncertain. The ends were cut back, 11 bases at V and 3 bases at J, with 11 bases in the middle. The CDR3 sequence is 12 residues long. Here the CDR3 DNA reads TGTGCCGCTACGGGCCTCTACAATGAGCAGTTCTTC. Translating gives CAATGLYNEQFF.

This clonotype was found a few times. The chain joins TRBV7-2 to TRBJ2-2, with TRBD2 as a possible D gene (5 bases). The CDR3 covers 15 residues. Germline-derived CDR1 and CDR2 are SGHTA and FQGNSA. V lost 1 base to trimming and J lost 8 bases, with 14 bases between them. The CDR3 bases are TGTGCCAGCAGCTTAGTGCATCGTAGGAGGGGGGAGCTGTTTTTT. It translates to CASSLVHRRRGELFF.

The genes are TRBV3-1 and TRBJ1-4, with D unresolved. The CDR3 covers 15 residues. V dropped 0 bases and J dropped 4 bases, with 9 bases sitting between them. Germline V CDR1 and CDR2: LGHDT, YNNKEL (reference sequence). CDR3 DNA sequence: TGTGCCAGCAGCCAAGACGTGGGCATTAATGAAAAACTGTTTTTT. Residues: CASSQDVGINEKLFF.

V is TRBV19 and J is TRBJ1-5; no definite D call. The CDR3 has 14 residues. Trimming took 2 bases from V and 1 from J, leaving 6 bases between them. Germline V gives CDR1 LNHDA, CDR2 SQIVND (reference sequence). This chain's CDR3 is CASSISGSNQPQHF. The DNA of the CDR3 is TGTGCCAGTAGTATATCGGGAAGCAATCAGCCCCAGCATTTT.

The rearrangement uses TRBV20-1 and TRBJ2-3; TRBD1 or TRBD2 may be the D gene (5 bases each). The V end was cut by 5 bases, the J end by 5 bases, with 17 bases between. Germline values: CDR1 DFQATT, CDR2 SNEGSKA (reference sequence). The CDR3 spans 14 residues. CDR3 sequence: CSALGVIEGDTQYF. The CDR3 coding sequence is TGCAGTGCTTTGGGGGTCATAGAGGGAGATACGCAGTATTTT.

This clonotype was seen a few times. The chain has TRBV27 and TRBJ2-3; 10 positions match TRBD2. Germline lookup yields CDR1 MNHEY and CDR2 SMNVEV (reference sequence). The CDR3 is 14 amino acids. The V gene end was trimmed by 6 bases and the J gene end by 3 bases; junction bases not matched to a gene: 3. This CDR3 is CASSSTSGTDTQYF. For the CDR3, the DNA is TGTGCCAGCAGCTCGACTAGCGGGACAGATACGCAGTATTTT.

Worth noting for this clonotype: Compared with germline, one end of the junction differs, possibly owing to a read error. This chain connects TRBV4-1 to TRBJ2-2, with 8 bases aligning to TRBD1. Germline CDR1 is MGHRA and CDR2 is YSYEKL. This CDR3 spans 15 amino acids. The CDR3 reads CASSQVTGVTGELFF. The CDR3 nucleotides are TGCGCCAGCAGCCAAGTGACAGGGGTCACCGGGGAGTTGTTTTTT.

There are a few counts of this clonotype. The chain employs TRBV6-1 and TRBJ2-5, with D uncertain. Per germline, CDR1 MNHNS and CDR2 SASEGT. The CDR3 covers 13 residues. Trimming took off 6 bases at V and 2 bases at J, with 10 bases between the two ends. The CDR3 here is CASRIWEQETQYF. The DNA of the CDR3 is TGTGCCAGCAGAATCTGGGAACAAGAGACCCAGTACTTC.

V gene TRBV29-1 combines with J gene TRBJ2-2; 7 bases agree with TRBD2. This CDR3 spans 15 amino acids. Trimming took 3 bases from V and 5 from J; bases not matched to a gene: 9. Germline values: CDR1 SQVTM, CDR2 ANQGSEA. The CDR3 loop is CSVERGGRDTGELFF. The CDR3 DNA reads TGCAGCGTTGAGCGCGGGGGACGCGATACCGGGGAGCTGTTTTTT.

The V and J genes are TRBV27 and TRBJ2-7; TRBD1 agrees at 8 bases. V lost 4 bases to trimming and J lost 5 bases; unmatched junction nucleotides: 7. The CDR3 extends over 14 amino acids. Germline V CDR1 and CDR2: MNHEY, SMNVEV (reference sequence). CDR3 in DNA: TGTGCCAGCAGTTCGGGGGACAGGCTCCACGAGCAGTACTTC. This codes for CASSSGDRLHEQYF.

This clonotype was observed once. V and J are TRBV7-9 and TRBJ2-5; D is uncertain. Germline lookup yields CDR1 SEHNR and CDR2 FQNEAQ (reference sequence). Trimming pared 5 bases from V and 1 base from J, leaving 17 bases between. CDR3 size: 16 residues. This chain's CDR3 is CASSQTYMGGQETQYF. Here the CDR3 DNA reads TGTGCCAGCAGCCAGACATATATGGGCGGCCAAGAGACCCAGTACTTC.

The chain joins TRBV28 to TRBJ1-6, with 8 bases identical to TRBD1. The CDR3 spans 16 residues. Looked up from germline, CDR1 is MDHEN and CDR2 is SYDVKM. V was clipped by 2 bases and J by 5 bases; unmatched bases: 5. As DNA, the CDR3 is TGTGCCAGCAGTTTACAGGGGGCCCTTAATAATTCACCCCTCCACTTT. It yields the protein CASSLQGALNNSPLHF.

This rearrangement joins TRBV27 to TRBJ1-5; the D is unclear. The CDR3 consists of 13 residues. The germline CDR1 and CDR2 sequences are MNHEY and SMNVEV (reference sequence). V shed 2 bases and J shed 2 bases, with 4 bases lying between them. CDR3 bases: TGTGCCAGCAGTTTAATGGGCAATCAGCCCCAGCATTTT. This gives the protein CASSLMGNQPQHF.

The chain couples TRBV3-1 to TRBJ2-1; maybe TRBD1 (7 bases). Germline CDR1 LGHDT, CDR2 YNNKEL (reference sequence). V was trimmed by 3 bases and J by 9 bases, leaving 18 bases between them. This CDR3 is 15 amino acids long. The CDR3 is CASSQEAGQQLEQFF. In DNA, the CDR3 is TGTGCCAGCAGCCAGGAGGCGGGACAGCAACTTGAGCAGTTCTTC.

The DNA of the CDR3 is TGTGCCAGCAGCGGGTGGGGCACAGGGGGCAATGAGCAGTTCTTC. This translates into CASSGWGTGGNEQFF. This chain links TRBV9 with TRBJ2-1; the match to TRBD1 covers 8 bases. This CDR3 spans 15 amino acids. CDR1 and CDR2 (germline): SGDLS, YYNGEE. V was clipped by 3 bases and J by 6 bases; unmatched bases: 8.

This chain connects TRBV4-1 to TRBJ2-7; no definite D call. Germline-derived CDR1 and CDR2 are MGHRA and YSYEKL. CDR3 length: 13 residues. With 2 bases removed from V and 2 bases from J, the gap between germline ends came to 7 bases. CDR3 in amino acids: CASSQSDTYEQYF. In DNA, the CDR3 is TGCGCCAGCAGCCAATCAGATACCTACGAGCAGTACTTC.

This chain uses TRBV18 with TRBJ2-1, with TRBD2 matching over 11 bases. CDR1 is KGHSH, CDR2 LQKENI, per germline. This CDR3 spans 16 amino acids. V dropped 0 bases and J dropped 4; count of bases not matched to a gene: 2. The CDR3 loop is CASSPPSGGAYNEQFF. In DNA form, the CDR3 reads TGTGCCAGCTCACCACCTAGCGGGGGGGCTTACAATGAGCAGTTCTTC.

V and J are TRBV27 and TRBJ2-7; D may match TRBD1 or TRBD2 (6 bases each). This CDR3 is built from 14 residues. Germline CDR1 and CDR2: MNHEY and SMNVEV (reference sequence). The V gene lost 4 bases and the J gene lost 6 bases, with 16 bases spanning the gap. The CDR3 DNA reads TGTGCCAGCAGTTCCCAGGGGACTGACCGCGAGCAGTACTTC. Translation: CASSSQGTDREQYF.